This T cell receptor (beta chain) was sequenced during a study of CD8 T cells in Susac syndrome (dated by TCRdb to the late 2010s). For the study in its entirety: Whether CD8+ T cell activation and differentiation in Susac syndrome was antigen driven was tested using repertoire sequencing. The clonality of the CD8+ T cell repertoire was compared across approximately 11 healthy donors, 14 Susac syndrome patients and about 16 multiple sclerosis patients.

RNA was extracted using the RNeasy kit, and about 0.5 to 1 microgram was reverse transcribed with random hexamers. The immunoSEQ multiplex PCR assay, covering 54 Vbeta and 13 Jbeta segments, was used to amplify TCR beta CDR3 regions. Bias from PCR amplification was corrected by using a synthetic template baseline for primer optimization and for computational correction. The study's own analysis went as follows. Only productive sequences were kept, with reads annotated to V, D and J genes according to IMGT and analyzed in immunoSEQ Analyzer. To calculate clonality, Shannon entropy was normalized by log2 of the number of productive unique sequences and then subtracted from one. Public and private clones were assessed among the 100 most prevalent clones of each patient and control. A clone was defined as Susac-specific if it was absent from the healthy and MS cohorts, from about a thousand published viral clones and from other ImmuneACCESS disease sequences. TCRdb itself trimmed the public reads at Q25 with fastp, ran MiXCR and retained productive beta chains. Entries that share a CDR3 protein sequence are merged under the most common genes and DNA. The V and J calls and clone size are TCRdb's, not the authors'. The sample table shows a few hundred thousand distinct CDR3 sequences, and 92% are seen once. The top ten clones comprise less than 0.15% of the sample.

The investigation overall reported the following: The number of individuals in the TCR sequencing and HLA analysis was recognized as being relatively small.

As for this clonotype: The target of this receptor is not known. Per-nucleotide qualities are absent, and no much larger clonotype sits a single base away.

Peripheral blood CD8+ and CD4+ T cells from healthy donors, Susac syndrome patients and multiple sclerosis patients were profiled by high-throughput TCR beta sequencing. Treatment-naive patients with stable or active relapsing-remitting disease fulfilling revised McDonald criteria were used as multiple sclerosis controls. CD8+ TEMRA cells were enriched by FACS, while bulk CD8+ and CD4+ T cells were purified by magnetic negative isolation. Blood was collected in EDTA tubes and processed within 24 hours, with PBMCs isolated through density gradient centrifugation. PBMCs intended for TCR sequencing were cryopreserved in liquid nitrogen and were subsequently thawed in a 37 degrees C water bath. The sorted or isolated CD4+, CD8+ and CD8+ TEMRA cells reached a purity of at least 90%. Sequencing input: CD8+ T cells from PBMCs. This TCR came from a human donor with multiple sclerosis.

The CDR3 region reads CASSYGLDTQYF. The DNA sequence is TGTGCCAGCAGTTACGGGTTAGATACGCAGTATTTT. The V gene is TRBV6-2 or TRBV6-3 and the J gene is TRBJ2-3; no confident D gene assignment can be made. The germline V gene provides CDR1 MNHEY and CDR2 SVGEGT. Measured from the cysteine to the phenylalanine, the CDR3 is 12 residues long. Just CDR3 DNA is preserved here, 36 bases in frame from base 1. Trimming at the junction amounts to 2 bases on V and 5 bases on J, and the germline ends lie 5 bases apart.